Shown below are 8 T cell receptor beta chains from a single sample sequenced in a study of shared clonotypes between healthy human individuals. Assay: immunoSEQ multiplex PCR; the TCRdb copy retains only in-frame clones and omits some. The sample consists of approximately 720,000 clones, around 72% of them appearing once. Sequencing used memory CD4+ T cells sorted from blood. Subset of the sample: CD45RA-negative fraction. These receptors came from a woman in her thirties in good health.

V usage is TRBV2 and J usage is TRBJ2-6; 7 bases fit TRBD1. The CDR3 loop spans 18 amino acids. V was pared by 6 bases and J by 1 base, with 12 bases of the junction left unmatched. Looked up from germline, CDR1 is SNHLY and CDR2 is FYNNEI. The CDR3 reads CASRSPSGGTSGANVLTF. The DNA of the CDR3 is TGTGCCAGCAGATCCCCCTCAGGGGGTACATCTGGGGCCAACGTCCTGACTTTC.

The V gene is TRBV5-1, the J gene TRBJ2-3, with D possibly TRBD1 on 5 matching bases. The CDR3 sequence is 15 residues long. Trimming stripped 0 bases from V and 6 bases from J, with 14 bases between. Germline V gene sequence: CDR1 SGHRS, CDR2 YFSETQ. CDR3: CASSLVGPSKDTQYF. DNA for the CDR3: TGCGCCAGCAGCTTGGTGGGGCCTTCTAAGGATACGCAGTATTTT.

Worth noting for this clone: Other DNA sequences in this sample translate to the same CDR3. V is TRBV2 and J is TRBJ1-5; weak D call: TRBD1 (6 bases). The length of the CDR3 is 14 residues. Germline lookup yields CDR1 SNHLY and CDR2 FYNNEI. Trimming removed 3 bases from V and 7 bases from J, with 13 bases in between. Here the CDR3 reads CASSDGGAGQPQHF. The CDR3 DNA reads TGTGCCAGCAGTGACGGGGGCGCGGGACAGCCCCAGCATTTT.

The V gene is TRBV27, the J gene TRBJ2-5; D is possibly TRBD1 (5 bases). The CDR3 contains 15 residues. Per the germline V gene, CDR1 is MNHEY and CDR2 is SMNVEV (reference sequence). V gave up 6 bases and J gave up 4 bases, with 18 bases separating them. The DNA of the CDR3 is TGTGCCAGCAGACCCTTAGCAGGGATAATAGAGACCCAGTACTTC. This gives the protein CASRPLAGIIETQYF.

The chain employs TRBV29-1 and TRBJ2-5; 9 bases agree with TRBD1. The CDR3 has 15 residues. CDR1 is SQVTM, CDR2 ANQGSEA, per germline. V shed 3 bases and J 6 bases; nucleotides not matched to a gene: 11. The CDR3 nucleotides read TGCAGCGTTGAGGTTGGACAGGGGACTCCTCAGACCCAGTACTTC. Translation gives CSVEVGQGTPQTQYF.

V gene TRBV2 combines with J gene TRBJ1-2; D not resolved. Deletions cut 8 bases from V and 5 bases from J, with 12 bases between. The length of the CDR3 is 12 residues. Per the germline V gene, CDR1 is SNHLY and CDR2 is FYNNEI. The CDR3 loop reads CASQTTIYGYTF. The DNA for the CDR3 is TGTGCCAGCCAAACGACGATATATGGCTACACCTTC.

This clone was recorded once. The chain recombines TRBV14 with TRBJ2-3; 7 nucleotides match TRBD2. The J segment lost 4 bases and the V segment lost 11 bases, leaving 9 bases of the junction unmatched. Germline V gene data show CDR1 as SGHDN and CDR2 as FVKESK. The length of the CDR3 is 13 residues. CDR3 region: CASSPSGSDTQYF. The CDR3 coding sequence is TGTGCCTCGTCCCCTAGCGGATCAGATACGCAGTATTTT.

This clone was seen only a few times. The CDR3 nucleotides are TGTGCCAGCAGCGGCACGGTCCGACGAGAGGAGACCCAGTACTTC. Encoded protein: CASSGTVRREETQYF. The chain uses TRBV7-9 and TRBJ2-5, with D uncertain. Germline CDR1 reads SEHNR; CDR2 reads FQNEAQ (reference sequence). This CDR3 comprises 15 residues. Between the trimmed V and J ends, which lost 5 bases and 5 bases, there was a span of 18 bases.